Reported below is one T cell receptor (beta chain). Its antigen remains unidentified. With 2 bases removed from V and 2 bases from J, the gap between germline ends came to 10 bases. This CDR3 has 15 amino acids. Germline V lookup: CDR1 KGHSH, CDR2 LQKENI. This record comes from a study of shared clonotypes between healthy human individuals. About the research overall: Contributing individuals were two females and three males aged 18 to 49.

Profiled with immunoSEQ multiplex PCR; TCRdb holds only in-frame clones, not every one. The repertoire includes about 660,000 clones, roughly 70% of them detected once, and under 2% sits in the top ten. Study observations and caveats: Investigators expected sequencing depth to affect clonotype sharing among donors. Clonotypes not shared had lower generation probabilities than those common to all four donors. Only blood was sampled; tissue repertoires likely differ.

The sequencing input was memory CD4+ T cells sorted from blood. Subset noted: CD45RA-negative fraction. The rearrangement joins TRBV18 to TRBJ1-3; possibly TRBD1 for D (6 bases). The clonotype was recovered from a woman in her thirties in good health. CDR3 residues: CASSPGGGTGNTIYF. The CDR3 DNA reads as TGTGCCAGCTCACCAGGCGGGGGCACTGGAAACACCATATATTTT.